A selection of T cell receptor beta chains follows, all from one sample in a study of radiation and T cells in renal cell carcinoma. Method: immunoSEQ multiplex PCR; TCRdb's copy keeps in-frame clones and lacks some. The sample shows about 150,000 clones, less than 90% of them seen only once. Material: blood, obtained from a patient whose treatment included radiotherapy and nephrectomy. These receptors were collected from a woman between 65 and 79 years old with renal cell carcinoma. Both conserved end residues are part of each CDR3. A D gene is named only where the DNA matches it firmly. The size of a clone is reported for some rows only, either as once, few or many, or as a class for expanded clones.

TRBV9	.	TRBJ1-2	TRBD1	CASSVGQGDVYGYTF	TGTGCCAGCAGCGTTGGCCAGGGGGATGTCTATGGCTACACCTTC
TRBV5-1	.	TRBJ1-4	TRBD1	CASSLGQAEKLFF	TGCGCCAGCAGCCTAGGACAGGCCGAAAAACTGTTTTTT
TRBV7-7	.	TRBJ2-7	TRBD1	CASSPGQVYEQYF	TGTGCTAGCAGCCCAGGACAGGTCTACGAGCAGTACTTC
TRBV6-1	.	TRBJ1-4	TRBD1	CASRQGRDREEKLFF	TGTGCCAGCAGACAAGGGAGGGACAGGGAAGAAAAACTGTTTTTT
TRBV4-1	.	TRBJ1-2	.	CASSARTVNYGYTF	TGCGCCAGCAGCGCCCGGACAGTTAACTATGGCTACACCTTC
TRBV19	.	TRBJ1-2	TRBD1	CASTEQGRTNYGYTF	TGTGCCAGTACGGAACAGGGGAGGACTAACTATGGCTACACCTTC
TRBV19	.	TRBJ2-7	.	CASRLQGSYEQYF	TGTGCCAGTAGGTTACAGGGCTCCTACGAGCAGTACTTC
TRBV4-1	few	TRBJ1-1	.	CASRSRENTEAFF	TGCGCCAGCCGGAGCCGGGAGAACACTGAAGCTTTCTTT
TRBV13	.	TRBJ2-5	TRBD1	CASSLETGGRETQYF	TGTGCCAGCAGCTTAGAGACAGGGGGCAGGGAGACCCAGTACTTC
TRBV5-6	.	TRBJ2-5	.	CASSSGGLARETQYF	TGTGCCAGCAGCTCAGGGGGGCTAGCGCGAGAGACCCAGTACTTC
TRBV7-7	.	TRBJ2-3	.	CASSLSSGPADTQYF	TGTGCTAGCAGCTTATCATCCGGGCCGGCAGATACGCAGTATTTT
TRBV6-1	.	TRBJ1-6	.	CASQGGTGINSPLHF	TGTGCCAGCCAAGGGGGAACAGGGATTAATTCACCCCTCCACTTT
TRBV4-2	few	TRBJ1-1	TRBD1	CASSQMGTGGRPEAFF	TGTGCCAGCAGCCAGATGGGGACAGGGGGAAGGCCTGAAGCTTTCTTT
TRBV7-2	.	TRBJ1-2	TRBD1	CASSLALRGHYGYTF	TGTGCCAGCAGCTTAGCGCTCAGGGGGCACTATGGCTACACCTTC
TRBV6-1	.	TRBJ2-3	.	CASSEGAGGTDTQYF	TGTGCCAGCAGTGAGGGGGCGGGGGGCACAGATACGCAGTATTTT
TRBV15	.	TRBJ2-1	.	CATSRDRVAATYNEQFF	TGTGCCACCAGCAGAGATCGGGTGGCTGCAACTTACAATGAGCAGTTCTTC
TRBV7-9	once	TRBJ2-7	.	CASSRSGHGYEQYF	TGTGCCAGCAGCCGCTCGGGACACGGCTACGAGCAGTACTTC
TRBV9	.	TRBJ1-1	.	CASSVDENTEAFF	TGTGCCAGCAGCGTAGATGAGAACACTGAAGCTTTCTTT
TRBV4-1	.	TRBJ1-2	TRBD1	CASSEDRGTRGYTF	TGCGCCAGCAGCGAGGACAGGGGAACGCGAGGCTACACCTTC
TRBV28	.	TRBJ2-7	.	CASSLYQGYEQYF	TGTGCCAGCAGTTTATATCAGGGTTACGAGCAGTACTTC
TRBV29-1	few	TRBJ2-1	.	CSGTAYNEQFF	TGCAGCGGGACAGCTTACAATGAGCAGTTCTTC
TRBV11-3	once	TRBJ2-3	.	CASSLAGQNPSTDTQYF	TGTGCCAGCAGCTTAGCGGGCCAGAACCCTAGCACAGATACGCAGTATTTT
TRBV5-4	.	TRBJ2-1	TRBD2	CASSLVRGARRSYNEQFF	TGTGCCAGCAGCTTGGTGCGGGGGGCCCGCCGCTCCTACAATGAGCAGTTCTTC
TRBV5-4	.	TRBJ2-7	TRBD1	CASSLAGTGVNEQYF	TGTGCCAGCAGCTTGGCAGGGACAGGGGTTAACGAGCAGTACTTC
TRBV5-4	.	TRBJ1-6	.	CASTSQGNSPLHF	TGTGCCAGCACTAGCCAGGGGAATTCACCCCTCCACTTT
TRBV2	.	TRBJ1-5	TRBD1	CASSEPTGGRIQPQHF	TGTGCCAGCAGTGAACCTACAGGGGGACGGATTCAGCCCCAGCATTTT
TRBV5-1	.	TRBJ2-1	TRBD2	CASSLVASGSSYNEQFF	TGCGCCAGCAGCTTGGTGGCTAGCGGGAGCTCCTACAATGAGCAGTTCTTC
TRBV9	.	TRBJ2-5	TRBD1	CASSLGQKETQYF	TGTGCCAGCAGCTTGGGACAGAAAGAGACCCAGTACTTC
TRBV30	.	TRBJ1-1	TRBD1	CAWGTGPTEAFF	TGTGCCTGGGGGACAGGGCCCACTGAAGCTTTCTTT
TRBV27	.	TRBJ2-3	.	CASSPWAGAVADTQYF	TGTGCCAGCAGCCCCTGGGCGGGGGCCGTGGCAGATACGCAGTATTTT
TRBV7-9	.	TRBJ2-3	TRBD2	CASSPTGGLDTQYF	TGTGCCAGCAGCCCCACGGGGGGTCTTGATACGCAGTATTTT
TRBV7-2	.	TRBJ2-7	.	CASSSNRLGGEQYF	TGTGCCAGCAGCTCTAACCGACTTGGGGGCGAGCAGTACTTC
TRBV19	.	TRBJ2-7	.	CASPAGPYEQYF	TGTGCCAGTCCGGCGGGGCCCTACGAGCAGTACTTC
TRBV29-1	few	TRBJ1-1	TRBD1	CSVEPGGLSSAFF	TGCAGCGTTGAGCCAGGGGGCTTGTCATCGGCTTTCTTT
TRBV5-1	.	TRBJ2-2	.	CASRSGTRNTGELFF	TGCGCCAGCAGATCCGGGACTCGGAACACCGGGGAGCTGTTTTTT
TRBV30	.	TRBJ1-2	.	CAWSVLRRVQHGYTF	TGTGCCTGGAGTGTACTTCGGCGGGTTCAACATGGCTACACCTTC
TRBV28	.	TRBJ2-7	.	CASSSGAGPYEQYF	TGTGCCAGCAGTTCCGGAGCAGGCCCCTACGAGCAGTACTTC
TRBV10-2	.	TRBJ2-7	.	CASRDSPYEQYF	TGCGCCAGCCGGGACTCACCCTACGAGCAGTACTTC
TRBV7-9	few	TRBJ1-1	.	CASSFLGRIYTEAFF	TGTGCCAGCAGCTTTCTTGGCAGAATTTACACTGAAGCTTTCTTT
TRBV23-1	.	TRBJ2-7	.	CASSHREVMGEQYF	TGCGCCAGCAGTCATCGGGAAGTGATGGGCGAGCAGTACTTC